This T cell receptor beta chain comes out of a study of Tregs in tolerant kidney transplant recipients. Background on the study: An approximately 3-day belatacept mixed lymphocyte reaction, sometimes plus 5-day graft donor restimulation, preceded CD4+CD25+CD127- sorting. Recipient cells were told from donor cells by antibody staining.

Trimming pared 1 base from V and 0 bases from J, leaving 7 bases between. There are 15 residues in the CDR3. Germline V gene data show CDR1 as SGHTA and CDR2 as FQGNSA. Study-wide results and caveats: The most relevant donor-specific Treg TCRbeta repertoire apparently came from expansion with activated donor B cells. Few patients were studied, so findings need validation in larger groups.

On this clone itself: Its target is not known.

Generated by immunoSEQ multiplex PCR, the TCRdb table keeps only in-frame clones and is missing some. The data show 15,000 to 20,000 clones, roughly 58% seen once. Sequencing was done on a sample of Tregs from blood cultured with allogeneic cells. The sequence was collected from a human donor in good health. The chain links TRBV7-2 to TRBJ1-5, with a weak D call TRBD1 (6 bases). The CDR3 loop reads CASSLVGGSNQPQHF. Here the CDR3 DNA reads TGTGCCAGCAGCTTAGTAGGGGGTAGCAATCAGCCCCAGCATTTT. Drawing the rest from reference TRBV7-2 and TRBJ1-5, the complete variable domain is GAGVSQSPSNKVTEKGKDVELRCDPISGHTALYWYRQSLGQGLEFLIYFQGNSAPDKSGLPSDRFSAERTGGSVSTLTIQRTQQEDSAVYLCASSLVGGSNQPQHFGDGTRLSIL.